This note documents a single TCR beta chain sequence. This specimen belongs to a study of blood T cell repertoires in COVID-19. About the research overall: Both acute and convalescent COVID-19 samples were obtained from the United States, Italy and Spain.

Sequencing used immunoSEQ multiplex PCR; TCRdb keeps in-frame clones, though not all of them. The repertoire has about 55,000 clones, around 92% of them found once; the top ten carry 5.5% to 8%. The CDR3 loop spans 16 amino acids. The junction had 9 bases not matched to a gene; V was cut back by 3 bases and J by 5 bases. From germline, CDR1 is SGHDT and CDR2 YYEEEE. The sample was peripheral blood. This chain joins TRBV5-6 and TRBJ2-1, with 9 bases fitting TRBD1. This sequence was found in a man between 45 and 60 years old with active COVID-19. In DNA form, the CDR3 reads TGTGCCAGCAGCTCCCTACCTCGGGACAGGGACAATGAGCAGTTCTTC. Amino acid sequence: CASSSLPRDRDNEQFF.